This record looks at one T cell receptor beta chain sequence and its context. Its antigen is currently unknown. The CDR3 covers 18 residues. Trimming took 0 bases from V and 5 from J; bases not matched to a gene: 14. CDR1 is SGHRS and CDR2 is YFSETQ in the germline V gene. Second-dose timings of about 4 or about 12 weeks were pooled. These data originate in a study of T cell responses to AZD1222 COVID-19 vaccine. General study points: The reported proportion of spike-specific TCRs targeting unmutated variant regions was nearly half. When two AZD1222 doses had been given, Spike-specific TCR breadth and depth rose. Scientists sampled the repertoires only once the peak T cell response had passed.

The table came from immunoSEQ multiplex PCR; TCRdb's copy has only in-frame clones and leaves some out. The data show tens of thousands of clones, 92% seen once. The sequencing here drew on peripheral blood, taken 28 days after the second AZD1222 dose. The chain carries TRBV5-1 and TRBJ1-1, with 9 bases aligning to TRBD1. The source is an adult who received the AZD1222 COVID-19 vaccine. CDR3: CASSLGVGQGIAGTEAFF. CDR3 DNA: TGCGCCAGCAGCTTGGGGGTTGGACAGGGGATTGCTGGAACTGAAGCTTTCTTT.